The 14 T cell receptor beta chains below come from one sample, sequenced in a study of CXCR3-negative and CXCR3-positive naive CD8 T cells. UMI-tagged TRB cDNA libraries were built via 5' RACE. No DNA is given; TCRdb re-called the 5' RACE reads and lists each CDR3 protein once. The listing records over 100,000 distinct CDR3 sequences. Sample: naive CXCR3- CD8+ T cells from blood. Subset indicated: CD45RO-CCR7+CD27+CD95- naive CD8+ T cells lacking CXCR3 (TNR3-). The receptors were gathered from a human donor in good health. Some clones in this sample may be carry-over from other donors' samples.

The rearrangement joins TRBV20-1 to TRBJ2-3. Looked up from germline, CDR1 is DFQATT and CDR2 is SNEGSKA (reference sequence). The CDR3 totals 13 residues. Here the CDR3 reads CSARDFTTNTQYF.

V gene TRBV25-1 combines with J gene TRBJ2-2; no DNA is available, so the TRBD1 call from TCRdb remains unchecked. This CDR3 is 16 amino acids long. The germline V gene has CDR1 MGHDK and CDR2 SYGVNS. The CDR3 is CASSEVGQGLTGELFF.

The rearrangement links TRBV20-1 to TRBJ1-2; with no DNA, the TCRdb D assignment of TRBD1 cannot be verified. The germline V gene has CDR1 DFQATT and CDR2 SNEGSKA (reference sequence). CDR3 length equals 14 residues. CDR3 sequence: CSAIAVGGRGGYTF.

The V gene is TRBV7-9, the J gene TRBJ2-7. This CDR3 is 13 amino acids long. CDR1 is SEHNR and CDR2 is FQNEAQ in the germline V gene (reference sequence). CDR3 residues: CASSPISSYEQYF.

The chain uses TRBV4-1 and TRBJ2-1; TCRdb lists TRBD1, though no DNA is available to test this call. The CDR3 loop spans 13 amino acids. Looked up from germline, CDR1 is MGHRA and CDR2 is YSYEKL. This chain's CDR3 is CASSQGRGDEQFF.

This chain joins TRBV14 and TRBJ2-7. Germline loops: CDR1 SGHDN, CDR2 FVKESK. There are 12 residues in the CDR3. This CDR3 reads CASSQVVYEQYF.

The V and J genes are TRBV12-3 or TRBV12-4 and TRBJ2-7; TCRdb's assignment of TRBD1 cannot be checked, as there is no DNA. The CDR3 covers 14 residues. The CDR3 sequence: CASSLGVGGYEQYF.

The chain couples TRBV6-6 to TRBJ2-3; TCRdb names TRBD2, which stays unverified in the absence of DNA. Germline V CDR1 and CDR2: MNHNY, SVGAGI (reference sequence). The CDR3 contains 15 residues. The CDR3 region is CASGLGSGSTDTQYF.

This sequence joins TRBV4-3 and TRBJ2-1; TCRdb's assignment of TRBD1 cannot be checked, as there is no DNA. CDR3 length equals 17 residues. From germline, CDR1 is LGHNA and CDR2 YSLEER. CDR3 sequence: CASSQESIRGSYNEQFF.

V is TRBV5-1 and J is TRBJ2-1; TCRdb selects TRBD2, and the lack of DNA leaves this call unchecked. The germline V gene has CDR1 SGHRS and CDR2 YFSETQ. This CDR3 spans 18 amino acids. CDR3: CASSLGLAGGPIYNEQFF.

V usage is TRBV29-1 and J usage is TRBJ2-7. Germline V gives CDR1 SQVTM, CDR2 ANQGSEA. This CDR3 contains 12 residues. The CDR3 loop reads CSVVGGAYEQYF.

The chain uses TRBV7-9 and TRBJ1-1. CDR3 length equals 13 residues. Germline V gene lookup returns CDR1 SEHNR and CDR2 FQNEAQ (reference sequence). The CDR3 reads CASSSQDRAEAFF.

V gene TRBV14 combines with J gene TRBJ2-7; the TRBD2 assignment by TCRdb is unverifiable without DNA. CDR3 size: 14 residues. The germline CDR1 and CDR2 sequences are SGHDN and FVKESK. The CDR3 here is CASSQGVAPYEQYF.

V is TRBV20-1 and J is TRBJ1-3; TCRdb lists TRBD1, though no DNA is available to test this call. The CDR3 is made up of 18 amino acids. Looked up from germline, CDR1 is DFQATT and CDR2 is SNEGSKA (reference sequence). This CDR3 reads CSARGQGLTDLSGNTIYF.